The 16 T cell receptor beta chains below all came from one sample that was sequenced in a study of blood T cell repertoires in COVID-19. Generated by immunoSEQ multiplex PCR, the TCRdb table keeps only in-frame clones and is missing some. The sample lists 150,000 to 200,000 clones, 75% to 80% occurring once. Sequencing was done on a sample of peripheral blood. The origin of the receptors is a woman aged 70-85 years with acute or convalescent COVID-19.

The chain combines TRBV6-4 with TRBJ1-5; TRBD1 matches 8 bases. Losses at the gene ends were 4 bases for V and 5 bases for J; bases not matched to a gene: 1. This CDR3 region has 13 residues. The germline V gene has CDR1 MRHNA and CDR2 SNTAGT. This CDR3 reads CASSVDRDQPQHF. The CDR3 nucleotides read TGTGCCAGCAGTGTGGACAGGGATCAGCCCCAGCATTTT.

This clone was observed a few times. The rearrangement links TRBV14 to TRBJ2-2, with D possibly matching TRBD2 (6 bases). The CDR3 contains 15 residues. V lost 2 bases and J 3 bases, leaving 10 bases between the germline ends. The V gene's germline CDR1 is SGHDN and CDR2 FVKESK. CDR3 region: CASSQRDFHTGELFF. The DNA for the CDR3 is TGTGCCAGCAGCCAACGGGACTTCCACACCGGGGAGCTGTTTTTT.

The V call is TRBV5-3, the J call TRBJ2-7; maybe TRBD1 (5 bases). TRBV5-3 is placed among ORFs of uncertain function. CDR3 size: 16 residues. Trimming left V 4 bases short and J 1 base short, with 18 bases between. The CDR3 DNA reads as TGTGCCAGAAGCCAGAGACCGGACAAGCTTTCCTACGAGCAGTACTTC. Encoded protein: CARSQRPDKLSYEQYF.

The V call is TRBV14, the J call TRBJ2-5, with 8 bases identical to TRBD1. V shed 4 bases, J shed 5 bases, and the junction held 9 bases outside the gene matches. The CDR3 has 15 residues. Germline values: CDR1 SGHDN, CDR2 FVKESK. Written as DNA, the CDR3 is TGTGCCAGCAGCCGCGGACAGGGTTTATGGGAGACCCAGTACTTC. It codes for CASSRGQGLWETQYF. The full variable domain, with the rest looked up from reference TRBV14 and TRBJ2-5, is EAGVTQFPSHSVIEKGQTVTLRCDPISGHDNLYWYRRVMGKEIKFLLHFVKESKQDESGMPNNRFLAERTGGTYSTLKVQPAELEDSGVYFCASSRGQGLWETQYFGPGTRLLVL.

This clone was recorded only once. This chain uses TRBV7-8 with TRBJ2-7; 7 nucleotides align to TRBD2. Trimming took 7 bases from V and 2 from J; bases not matched to a gene: 5. Germline V gene sequence: CDR1 SGHVS, CDR2 FQNEAQ. CDR3 length equals 13 residues. The CDR3 DNA reads as TGTGCCAGCAAAAGGCTAGCGGCCTACGAGCAGTACTTC. Protein: CASKRLAAYEQYF.

This clone was recorded only once. CDR3 in DNA: TGTGCCAGTAGTGACAGGGGCTCTACCTACGAGCAGTACTTC. Translating gives CASSDRGSTYEQYF. The V gene is TRBV19, the J gene TRBJ2-7; 8 bases align to TRBD1. J lost 2 bases, V lost 5 bases, and 5 bases had no gene match. CDR1 and CDR2 (germline): LNHDA, SQIVND (reference sequence). This CDR3 contains 14 residues.

This chain joins TRBV19 and TRBJ2-1, with D possibly being TRBD2 (6 bases). Trimming left V 8 bases short and J 6 bases short, with 17 bases between. The length of the CDR3 is 14 residues. Germline CDR1 is LNHDA and CDR2 is SQIVND (reference sequence). CDR3 region: CASSREEGRNEQFF. The CDR3, as DNA: TGTGCCAGTTCCAGGGAGGAGGGGCGCAATGAGCAGTTCTTC.

The chain employs TRBV11-3 and TRBJ1-3; TRBD1 matches 9 bases. The V gene end was trimmed by 4 bases and the J gene end by 4 bases; junction bases not matched to a gene: 5. The CDR3 has 15 amino acids. Per the germline V gene, CDR1 is SGHNT and CDR2 is YENEEA. In DNA form, the CDR3 reads TGTGCCAGCAGCTCGGGACAGGGATCCGGAAACACCATATATTTT. It yields the protein CASSSGQGSGNTIYF.

V is TRBV3-1 (or the pseudogene TRBV3-2) and J is TRBJ1-2; no reliable D call. Trimming stripped 1 base from V and 5 bases from J, with 14 bases between. From germline, CDR1 is LGHDT and CDR2 YNNKEL (reference sequence). The CDR3 sequence is 15 residues long. The CDR3, as DNA: TGTGCCAGCAGCCAAGCACTGGGCGGGGATTATGGCTACACCTTC. Translated, it gives CASSQALGGDYGYTF.

The chain uses TRBV9 and TRBJ1-6; D ambiguous. The CDR3 length is 14 residues. The germline V and J ends were trimmed by 2 bases and 6 bases, with 9 bases remaining between them. CDR1 and CDR2 from the germline V gene are SGDLS and YYNGEE. The CDR3: CASSVVPGNSPLHF. Here the CDR3 DNA reads TGTGCCAGCAGCGTTGTGCCGGGTAATTCACCCCTCCACTTT. Based on the CDR3 plus reference TRBV9 and TRBJ1-6, the full variable domain is DSGVTQTPKHLITATGQRVTLRCSPRSGDLSVYWYQQSLDQGLQFLIQYYNGEERAKGNILERFSAQQFPDLHSELNLSSLELGDSALYFCASSVVPGNSPLHFGNGTRLTVT.

This clone has a single count. The chain links TRBV5-1 to TRBJ1-5; a possible D gene is TRBD1 (5 bases). Germline CDR1 SGHRS, CDR2 YFSETQ. V shed 2 bases and J shed 4 bases, with 7 bases lying between them. This CDR3 contains 13 residues. In DNA, the CDR3 is TGCGCCAGCAGCTTCGGGGGTAATCAGCCCCAGCATTTT. This sequence encodes CASSFGGNQPQHF.

J is TRBJ1-1 and V is TRBV5-1, with D possibly being TRBD1 (5 bases). Trimming left V 6 bases short and J 11 bases short, with 14 bases between. The CDR3 totals 11 residues. CDR1 and CDR2 from the germline V gene are SGHRS and YFSETQ. The CDR3 loop is CASKDSGEAFF. CDR3 bases: TGCGCCAGCAAGGATTCGGGGGAGGCTTTCTTT.

The count of this clone is one. The chain couples TRBV5-1 to TRBJ1-1; D is uncertain. V lost 5 bases, J lost 0 bases, and 11 bases lay in between. Germline CDR1 reads SGHRS; CDR2 reads YFSETQ. The CDR3 length is 14 residues. The CDR3 bases are TGCGCCAGCAGGACTACAGATATGAACACTGAAGCTTTCTTT. It translates to CASRTTDMNTEAFF.

This clone was seen only a few times. This chain connects TRBV7-9 to TRBJ1-1; 7 bases map to TRBD1. The CDR3 length is 13 residues. V gave up 11 bases and J gave up 0 bases; unmatched junction bases: 6. The germline gives CDR1 SEHNR, CDR2 FQNEAQ (reference sequence). CDR3: CASQGGLNTEAFF. Here the CDR3 DNA reads TGTGCCTCGCAGGGGGGATTGAACACTGAAGCTTTCTTT.

Turning to this clone: Other DNA sequences in this specimen translate into the identical CDR3. V gene TRBV11-3 combines with J gene TRBJ2-2, with 11 bases lining up with TRBD2. The J segment lost 2 bases and the V segment lost 5 bases, leaving 4 bases of the junction unmatched. Germline V gives CDR1 SGHNT, CDR2 YENEEA. The CDR3 has 16 amino acids. The CDR3 loop reads CASSPGTSGNTGELFF. Written as DNA, the CDR3 is TGTGCCAGCAGCCCGGGGACTAGCGGAAACACCGGGGAGCTGTTTTTT.

This chain connects TRBV19 to TRBJ2-1, with 8 bases matching TRBD1. CDR1 and CDR2 (germline): LNHDA, SQIVND (reference sequence). The V gene end was trimmed by 4 bases and the J gene end by 8 bases; junction bases not matched to a gene: 13. This CDR3 is built from 16 residues. CDR3 in amino acids: CASSSIWTGTDHEQFF. The CDR3 coding sequence is TGTGCCAGTAGTAGCATTTGGACAGGGACTGACCATGAGCAGTTCTTC. Variable domain in full (rest from reference TRBV19 and TRBJ2-1): DGGITQSPKYLFRKEGQNVTLSCEQNLNHDAMYWYRQDPGQGLRLIYYSQIVNDFQKGDIAEGYSVSREKKESFPLTVTSAQKNPTAFYLCASSSIWTGTDHEQFFGPGTRLTVL.